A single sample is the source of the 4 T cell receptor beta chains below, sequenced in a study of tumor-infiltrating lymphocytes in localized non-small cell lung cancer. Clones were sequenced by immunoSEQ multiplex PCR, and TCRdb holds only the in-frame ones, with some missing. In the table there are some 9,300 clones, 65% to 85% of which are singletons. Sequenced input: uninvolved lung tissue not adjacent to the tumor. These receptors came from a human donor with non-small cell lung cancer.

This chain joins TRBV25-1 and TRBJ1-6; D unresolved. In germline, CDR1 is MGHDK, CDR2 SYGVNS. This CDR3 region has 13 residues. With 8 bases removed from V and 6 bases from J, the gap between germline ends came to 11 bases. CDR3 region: CASRPRVNSPLHF. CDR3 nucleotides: TGTGCCAGCCGACCGCGGGTTAATTCACCCCTCCACTTT.

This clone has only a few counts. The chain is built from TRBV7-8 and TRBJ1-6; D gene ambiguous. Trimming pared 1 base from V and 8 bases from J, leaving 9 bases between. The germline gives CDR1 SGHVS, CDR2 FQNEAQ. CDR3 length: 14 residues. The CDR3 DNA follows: TGTGCCAGCAGCTTAGTGTCTAGGGATTCACCCCTCCACTTT. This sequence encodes CASSLVSRDSPLHF.

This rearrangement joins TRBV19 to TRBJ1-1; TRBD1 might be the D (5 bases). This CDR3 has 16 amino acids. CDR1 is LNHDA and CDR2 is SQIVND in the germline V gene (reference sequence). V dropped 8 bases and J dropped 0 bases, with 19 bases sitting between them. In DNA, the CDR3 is TGTGCCAGTGTCAGGGATCTGCCGTCCCTGAACACTGAAGCTTTCTTT. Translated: CASVRDLPSLNTEAFF.

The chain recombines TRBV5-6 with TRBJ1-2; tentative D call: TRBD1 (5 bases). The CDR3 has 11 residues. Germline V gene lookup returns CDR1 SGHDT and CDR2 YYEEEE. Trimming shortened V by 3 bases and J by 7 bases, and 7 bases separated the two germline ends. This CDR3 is CASSWGGGYTF. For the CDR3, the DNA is TGTGCCAGCAGCTGGGGGGGTGGCTACACCTTC.